Sequencing of this T cell receptor beta chain was carried out in a study of beta chain features in type 1 diabetes. Concerning this clone itself: Its antigen remains unknown.

V lost 5 bases to trimming and J lost 10 bases, with 15 bases between them. The CDR3 totals 14 residues. The germline CDR1 and CDR2 sequences are PRHDT and FYEKMQ (reference sequence). General observations from the study: TCRB CDR3 length was moderately but significantly reduced in all four CD4+ subsets of Type 1 diabetes patients. More deletions and fewer insertions at VDJ junctions were seen in type 1 diabetes patients.

As every portion of the isolated RNA was reverse transcribed, the sequencing read expressed TCRB transcripts. Libraries were prepared by immunoSEQ multiplex PCR; TCRdb keeps only in-frame clonotypes and omits some of them. Counted here are 200,000 to 250,000 clones, around 68% occurring once; the ten biggest clones make up about 0.05%. J is TRBJ1-6 and V is TRBV13; tentatively, D is TRBD1 (5 bases). Sequenced sample: naive CD4+ T cells from blood. This receptor was obtained from a man aged 30 to 45 in good health. CDR3: CASSLRGRVSPLHF. CDR3 DNA sequence: TGTGCCAGCAGCCTTCGGGGCAGGGTCTCACCCCTCCACTTT.